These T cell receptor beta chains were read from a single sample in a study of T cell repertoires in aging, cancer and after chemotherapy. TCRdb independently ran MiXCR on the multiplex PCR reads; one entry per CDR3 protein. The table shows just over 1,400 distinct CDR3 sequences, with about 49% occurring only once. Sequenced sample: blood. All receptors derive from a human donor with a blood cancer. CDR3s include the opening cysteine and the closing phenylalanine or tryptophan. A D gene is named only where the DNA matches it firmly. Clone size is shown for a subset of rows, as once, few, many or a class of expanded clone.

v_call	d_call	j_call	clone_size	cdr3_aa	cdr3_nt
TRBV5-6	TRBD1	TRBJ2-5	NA	CASSEITGGGTQYF	TGTGCCAGCAGTGAAATAACAGGGGGAGGGACCCAGTACTTC
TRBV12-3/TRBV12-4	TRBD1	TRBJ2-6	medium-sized	CASSPSRDRGLGANVLTF	TGTGCCAGCAGTCCTTCCCGGGACAGGGGGCTTGGGGCCAACGTCCTGACTTTC
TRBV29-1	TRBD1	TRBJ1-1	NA	CSVGDRGNTEAFF	TGCAGCGTTGGGGACAGGGGTAACACTGAAGCTTTCTTT
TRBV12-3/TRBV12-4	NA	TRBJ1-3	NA	CASSSSYSGNTIYF	TGTGCCAGCAGTTCATCCTACTCTGGAAACACCATATATTTT
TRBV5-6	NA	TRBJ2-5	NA	CASSLGGLGETQYF	TGTGCCAGCAGCTTGGGGGGGTTGGGGGAGACCCAGTACTTC
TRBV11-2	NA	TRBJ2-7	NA	CASSYSTGTYEQYF	TGTGCCAGCAGTTACTCGACGGGCACCTACGAGCAGTACTTC
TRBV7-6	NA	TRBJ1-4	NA	CASSLGGQDNEKLFF	TGTGCCAGCAGCTTAGGGGGGCAGGATAATGAAAAACTGTTTTTT
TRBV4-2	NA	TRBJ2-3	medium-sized	CASSQGAPISGSRLGTQYF	TGTGCCAGCAGCCAAGGTGCTCCTATTAGTGGGTCACGTTTAGGTACGCAGTATTTT
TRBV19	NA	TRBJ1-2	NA	CASSGTPGGAYFYGYTF	TGTGCCAGTAGTGGCACCCCTGGGGGGGCGTATTTCTATGGCTACACCTTC
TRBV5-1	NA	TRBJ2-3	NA	CASSAQLGRTDTQYF	TGCGCCAGCAGTGCCCAGCTGGGGAGAACAGATACGCAGTATTTT
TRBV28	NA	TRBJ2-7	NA	CASSPDPRDYEQYF	TGTGCCAGCAGTCCGGACCCTAGGGACTACGAGCAGTACTTC
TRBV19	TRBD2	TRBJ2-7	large	CASSISGLASYEQYF	TGTGCCAGTAGTATCTCCGGACTAGCGTCCTACGAGCAGTACTTC
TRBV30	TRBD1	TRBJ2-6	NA	CAWMRQGATGANVLTF	TGTGCCTGGATGCGGCAGGGGGCTACTGGGGCCAACGTCCTGACTTTC
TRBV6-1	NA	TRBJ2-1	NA	CASSEAGNSRQFF	TGTGCCAGCAGTGAAGCCGGGAACAGTAGGCAGTTCTTC
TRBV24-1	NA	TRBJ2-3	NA	CATRLETGDTQYF	TGTGCCACCAGGCTTGAAACAGGAGATACGCAGTATTTT
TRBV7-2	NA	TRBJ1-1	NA	CASSITSNTEAFF	TGTGCCAGCAGCATCACCTCGAACACTGAAGCTTTCTTT
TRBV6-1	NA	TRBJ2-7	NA	CASSPKLGPAQQYF	TGTGCCAGCAGCCCTAAACTCGGTCCGGCCCAGCAGTACTTC
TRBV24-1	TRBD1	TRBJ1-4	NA	CATSSGGGPTNEKLFF	TGTGCCACCAGCTCAGGGGGCGGACCCACTAATGAAAAACTGTTTTTT
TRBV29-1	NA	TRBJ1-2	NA	CSVRGAEGYTF	TGCAGCGTTAGGGGGGCGGAAGGCTACACCTTC
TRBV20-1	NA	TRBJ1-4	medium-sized	CSARGQDNEKLFF	TGCAGTGCTAGAGGGCAGGATAATGAAAAACTGTTTTTT
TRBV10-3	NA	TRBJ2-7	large	CAISEARGNEQYF	TGTGCCATCAGTGAGGCCAGGGGTAACGAGCAGTACTTC
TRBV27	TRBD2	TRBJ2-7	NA	CASSWGGGGEQYF	TGTGCCAGCAGTTGGGGGGGGGGAGGCGAGCAGTACTTC
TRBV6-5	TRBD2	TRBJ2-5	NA	CASSELAGETQYF	TGTGCCAGCAGTGAACTAGCGGGGGAGACCCAGTACTTC